This paragraph covers one T cell receptor (beta chain) sequence. The data were obtained in a study of control samples from healthy donors and cancer patients. V lost 1 base to trimming and J lost 4 bases, with 10 bases between them. Germline V gives CDR1 SGDLS, CDR2 YYNGEE. The CDR3 loop spans 14 amino acids. Only in-frame clones appear in the TCRdb table, and some are missing; sequencing was by immunoSEQ multiplex PCR. The repertoire holds some 150,000 clones, around 86% seen once, with around 4.7% in the top ten. The origin of this receptor is a man aged 25-40 years in good health. Sample: blood. The V gene is TRBV9, the J gene TRBJ2-3; tentative D call: TRBD1 (5 bases). CDR3 nucleotides: TGTGCCAGCAGCGTACAGGTGGGGCCAGATACGCAGTATTTT. Protein sequence: CASSVQVGPDTQYF.